This is a list of T cell receptor beta chains from one sample in a study of T cell repertoires in cytomegalovirus infection. Each CDR3 protein gets one entry after TCRdb re-called the reads with MiXCR. In the table there are 700,000 to 850,000 distinct CDR3 sequences, approximately 32% of which are singletons. No cognate antigen is known for these TCRs. The material was cultured CD8+ T cells from PBMCs, obtained from culture after CMV antigen stimulation. These TCRs come from a human donor in good health (CMV status not recorded). Some clones in this sample may be carry-over from other donors' samples. CDR3s include the opening cysteine and the closing phenylalanine or tryptophan. The order of the fields is clone size, V gene, J gene, D gene, CDR3 length, CDR3 protein, CDR3 DNA. The D gene is left open where the match is weak. Clone sizes are given selectively: once, few, many, or a class where the clone is expanded.

few	TRBV7-6	TRBJ1-2	-	17	CASSLGDRGALVYGYTF	TGTGCCAGCAGCTTAGGGGATCGGGGGGCCCTCGTCTATGGCTACACCTTC
-	TRBV4-1	TRBJ2-5	TRBD2	15	CASSLSRGRAETQYF	TGCGCCAGCAGCCTTTCCCGTGGGAGGGCCGAGACCCAGTACTTC
few	TRBV7-9	TRBJ2-5	TRBD2	17	CASSLGWSSGSGETQYF	TGTGCCAGCAGCTTAGGATGGTCTAGCGGGTCTGGCGAGACCCAGTACTTC
-	TRBV27	TRBJ1-6	TRBD1	15	CASSSGQGDNSPLHF	TGTGCCAGCAGTTCGGGACAGGGAGATAATTCACCCCTCCACTTT
-	TRBV9	TRBJ2-1	-	14	CASSADPGYNEQFF	TGTGCCAGCAGCGCCGATCCCGGTTACAATGAGCAGTTCTTC
few	TRBV27	TRBJ1-2	-	15	CASSLNKGLNYGYTF	TGTGCCAGCAGTTTAAATAAGGGGTTGAACTATGGCTACACCTTC
few	TRBV6-1	TRBJ1-2	-	14	CASSAAGESYGYTF	TGTGCCAGCAGTGCTGCAGGGGAAAGCTATGGCTACACCTTC
many	TRBV7-6	TRBJ2-3	-	12	CASRSGSDTQYF	TGTGCCAGCAGATCAGGGTCAGATACGCAGTATTTT
-	TRBV6-2/TRBV6-3	TRBJ2-5	-	14	CASSYENSGETQYF	TGTGCCAGCAGTTACGAAAATTCTGGCGAGACCCAGTACTTC
few	TRBV7-6	TRBJ1-1	-	15	CASSLAGLGNTEAFF	TGTGCCAGCAGCTTAGCTGGGCTTGGGAACACTGAAGCTTTCTTT
few	TRBV7-6	TRBJ2-5	-	14	CASSRDQGKETQYF	TGTGCCAGCAGCCGAGACCAGGGGAAAGAGACCCAGTACTTC
few	TRBV6-5	TRBJ2-1	TRBD2	17	CASTNGGLAGPGNEQFF	TGTGCCAGCACAAATGGGGGACTAGCCGGTCCTGGGAATGAGCAGTTCTTC
-	TRBV27	TRBJ2-1	-	15	CASSIQGSSYNEQFF	TGTGCCAGCAGTATACAGGGTAGCTCCTACAATGAGCAGTTCTTC
many	TRBV6-2/TRBV6-3	TRBJ2-1	TRBD1	14	CASSGTDSYNEQFF	TGTGCCAGCAGTGGGACAGACTCCTACAATGAGCAGTTCTTC
-	TRBV4-3	TRBJ2-6	-	17	CASSQDRSRSGANVLTF	TGCGCCAGCAGCCAAGATAGGAGTCGCTCTGGGGCCAACGTCCTGACTTTC
few	TRBV9	TRBJ2-3	TRBD2	16	CASSTSGTSGGDTQYF	TGTGCCAGCAGCACTTCCGGGACTAGCGGGGGTGATACGCAGTATTTT
few	TRBV7-3	TRBJ2-2	TRBD2	17	CASSLTGAGDGTGELFF	TGTGCCAGCAGCTTAACGGGAGCGGGGGACGGCACCGGGGAGCTGTTTTTT
few	TRBV10-1	TRBJ2-1	TRBD2	17	CASSEGLAGGPYNEQFF	TGCGCCAGCAGTGAGGGGCTAGCGGGGGGGCCCTACAATGAGCAGTTCTTC
-	TRBV14	TRBJ2-7	-	12	CASSQVIYEQYF	TGTGCCAGCAGCCAGGTTATCTACGAGCAGTACTTC
-	TRBV12-3/TRBV12-4	TRBJ2-1	TRBD2	14	CASSPGLAEREQFF	TGTGCCAGCAGCCCGGGACTAGCGGAAAGAGAGCAGTTCTTC
-	TRBV5-1	TRBJ2-3	-	15	CASSLRVSRTDTQYF	TGCGCCAGCAGCTTAAGGGTATCGAGAACAGATACGCAGTATTTT
-	TRBV20-1	TRBJ1-1	-	9	CSATSEAFF	TGCAGTGCTACAAGTGAAGCTTTCTTT
-	TRBV5-1	TRBJ1-2	TRBD1	16	CASSRLTGTENYGYTF	TGCGCCAGCAGCCGCCTGACCGGGACAGAAAACTATGGCTACACCTTC
few	TRBV19	TRBJ1-1	-	15	CASTPNLVRGTEAFF	TGTGCCAGTACCCCCAACCTAGTCCGGGGCACTGAAGCTTTCTTT
few	TRBV7-6	TRBJ2-1	-	14	CASSSRDDTSEQFF	TGTGCCAGCAGCTCCCGGGACGATACGAGTGAGCAGTTCTTC
few	TRBV6-1	TRBJ1-5	TRBD1	14	CASSEGTGSQPQHF	TGTGCCAGCAGTGAAGGGACAGGGTCTCAGCCCCAGCATTTT
-	TRBV6-6	TRBJ1-2	TRBD1	15	CASSPRTGKENGYTF	TGTGCCAGCAGTCCGAGGACAGGGAAGGAGAATGGCTACACCTTC
-	TRBV19	TRBJ2-3	-	18	CASSTEEKGLHGTDTQYF	TGTGCCAGTAGTACCGAGGAGAAGGGGCTTCACGGCACAGATACGCAGTATTTT
-	TRBV25-1	TRBJ1-4	TRBD1	14	CASIGQGALEKLFF	TGTGCCAGCATAGGACAGGGGGCGCTTGAAAAACTGTTTTTT
few	TRBV7-9	TRBJ2-7	-	16	CASSRFRGTRKYEQYF	TGTGCCAGCAGCCGATTTAGGGGGACGCGAAAATACGAGCAGTACTTC
-	TRBV4-1	TRBJ2-7	-	15	CASSQGFASAYEQYF	TGCGCCAGCAGCCAAGGTTTTGCTTCCGCCTACGAGCAGTACTTC
many	TRBV7-2	TRBJ2-1	-	14	CASSLAAGANEQFF	TGTGCCAGCAGCTTAGCGGCGGGGGCCAATGAGCAGTTCTTC
-	TRBV6-1	TRBJ2-5	TRBD2	14	CASSVGGGQETQYF	TGTGCCAGCAGTGTCGGCGGGGGCCAAGAGACCCAGTACTTC
few	TRBV3-1	TRBJ1-2	TRBD1	15	CASSQVRGLNYGYTF	TGTGCCAGCAGCCAAGTCAGGGGGCTTAACTATGGCTACACCTTC
many	TRBV7-6	TRBJ1-1	-	14	CASSLSSGRTEAFF	TGTGCCAGCAGCTTGAGCTCAGGGAGGACTGAAGCTTTCTTT
few	TRBV27	TRBJ1-2	-	13	CASSLNLNYGYTF	TGTGCCAGCAGTCTGAACCTTAACTATGGCTACACCTTC
many	TRBV7-8	TRBJ2-5	TRBD1	16	CASSSRADRPKETQYF	TGTGCCAGCAGCTCTAGGGCGGACAGGCCGAAAGAGACCCAGTACTTC
-	TRBV27	TRBJ2-7	-	14	CASSLGALVYEQYF	TGTGCCAGCAGTTTAGGGGCTCTCGTCTACGAGCAGTACTTC
-	TRBV4-1	TRBJ1-1	-	15	CASSQESRGGAEAFF	TGCGCCAGCAGCCAAGAGTCTCGGGGGGGCGCTGAAGCTTTCTTT
-	TRBV27	TRBJ1-2	-	12	CASRGPGLGYTF	TGTGCCAGCAGAGGCCCGGGACTGGGCTACACCTTC
few	TRBV27	TRBJ2-3	-	13	CASNSFVTDTQYF	TGTGCCAGCAACAGTTTCGTCACAGATACGCAGTATTTT
few	TRBV28	TRBJ1-5	-	15	CASNLPAGWNQPQHF	TGTGCCAGCAATCTACCGGCGGGGTGGAATCAGCCCCAGCATTTT